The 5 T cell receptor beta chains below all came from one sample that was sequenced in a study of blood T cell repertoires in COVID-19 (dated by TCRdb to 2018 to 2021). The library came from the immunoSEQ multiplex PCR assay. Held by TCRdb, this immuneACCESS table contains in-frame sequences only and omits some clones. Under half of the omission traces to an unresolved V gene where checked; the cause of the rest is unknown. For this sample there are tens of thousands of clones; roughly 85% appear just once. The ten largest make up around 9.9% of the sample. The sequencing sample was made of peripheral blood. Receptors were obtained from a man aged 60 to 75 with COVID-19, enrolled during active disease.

In DNA form, the CDR3 reads TGCGCCAGCAGCCTCCCAGGTCGGAGGGCGCAGAACACTGAAGCTTTCTTT. Translated, it gives CASSLPGRRAQNTEAFF. The chain recombines TRBV4-1 with TRBJ1-1, with D unresolved. The CDR3 has 17 residues. Germline assignment: CDR1 MGHRA and CDR2 YSYEKL. Trimming removed 4 bases from V and 1 base from J, with 19 bases in between.

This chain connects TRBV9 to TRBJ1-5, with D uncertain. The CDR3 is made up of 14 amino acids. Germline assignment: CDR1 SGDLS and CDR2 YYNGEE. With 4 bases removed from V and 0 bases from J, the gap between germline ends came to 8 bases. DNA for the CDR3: TGTGCCAGCAGCCAAACAGATAGCAATCAGCCCCAGCATTTT. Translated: CASSQTDSNQPQHF.

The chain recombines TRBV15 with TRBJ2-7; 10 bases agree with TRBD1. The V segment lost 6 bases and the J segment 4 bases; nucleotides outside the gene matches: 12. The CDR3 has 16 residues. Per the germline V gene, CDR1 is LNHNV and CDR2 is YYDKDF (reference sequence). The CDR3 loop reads CATSPTWDRGGYEQYF. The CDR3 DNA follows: TGTGCCACCAGTCCTACCTGGGACAGGGGAGGATACGAGCAGTACTTC.

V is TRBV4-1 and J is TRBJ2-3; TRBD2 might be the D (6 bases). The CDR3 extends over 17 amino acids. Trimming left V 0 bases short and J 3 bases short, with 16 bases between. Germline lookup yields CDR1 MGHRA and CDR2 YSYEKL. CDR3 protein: CASSQDRAGRMTDTQYF. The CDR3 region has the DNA TGCGCCAGCAGCCAAGATCGGGCCGGGAGAATGACAGATACGCAGTATTTT.

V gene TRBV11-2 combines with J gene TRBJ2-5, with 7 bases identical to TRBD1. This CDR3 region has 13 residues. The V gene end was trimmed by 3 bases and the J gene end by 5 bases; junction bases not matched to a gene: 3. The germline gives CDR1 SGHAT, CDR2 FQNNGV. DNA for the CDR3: TGTGCCAGCAGCTTCACAGGGGAGGAGACCCAGTACTTC. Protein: CASSFTGEETQYF. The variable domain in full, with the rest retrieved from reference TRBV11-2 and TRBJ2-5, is EAGVAQSPRYKIIEKRQSVAFWCNPISGHATLYWYQQILGQGPKLLIQFQNNGVVDDSQLPKDRFSAERLKGVDSTLKIQPAKLEDSAVYLCASSFTGEETQYFGPGTRLLVL.